The 14 T cell receptor beta chains below come from one sample, sequenced in a study of cytomegalovirus exposure and HLA in healthy donors. The PCR was carried out with 60 Vbeta primers and 13 Jbeta primers. The table came from immunoSEQ multiplex PCR; TCRdb's copy has only in-frame clones and leaves some out. The sample contains around 180,000 clones, 85% of which appear only once. The sequenced sample was PBMCs. These TCRs come from a boy younger than 10 in good health and CMV-seronegative.

V gene TRBV18 combines with J gene TRBJ2-7; TRBD1 is a possible D gene (5 bases). Trimming pared 2 bases from V and 6 bases from J, leaving 11 bases between. The CDR3 covers 13 residues. Germline V lookup: CDR1 KGHSH, CDR2 LQKENI. This CDR3 reads CASSPSAGPEQYV. The CDR3 DNA sequence: TGTGCCAGCTCACCATCAGCAGGGCCCGAGCAGTACGTC.

This clone has more than one count but fewer than ten. The chain recombines TRBV30 with TRBJ2-3; 8 nucleotides line up with TRBD2. This CDR3 spans 17 amino acids. Unmatched junction bases numbered 11, after V lost 3 bases and J lost 0 bases. The V gene's germline CDR1 is GTSNPN and CDR2 SVGIG (reference sequence). CDR3 loop: CAWSGLGASGSTDTQYF. CDR3 DNA sequence: TGTGCCTGGAGCGGACTGGGGGCTAGCGGGAGCACAGATACGCAGTATTTT.

The chain carries TRBV2 and TRBJ2-3; TRBD1 might be the D (5 bases). Germline lookup yields CDR1 SNHLY and CDR2 FYNNEI. Trimming cost V 5 bases and J 2 bases, with 11 bases left between them. There are 14 residues in the CDR3. The CDR3 sequence is CASSTDIDTDTQYF. CDR3 nucleotides: TGTGCCAGCAGTACGGACATAGACACAGATACGCAGTATTTT.

This clone was counted once. The genes are TRBV16 and TRBJ2-5, with 7 bases identical to TRBD1. The CDR3 totals 13 residues. The V segment lost 4 bases and the J segment 5 bases; nucleotides outside the gene matches: 4. Germline V gene lookup returns CDR1 KGHSY and CDR2 FQNENV. In DNA, the CDR3 is TGTGCCAGCAGCCCGGGACAGATGGAGACCCAGTACTTC. It specifies CASSPGQMETQYF.

This sequence joins TRBV6-5 and TRBJ1-5; 7 bases line up with TRBD1. With 6 bases clipped from V and 1 base from J, the junction kept 3 bases outside the gene matches. Germline values: CDR1 MNHEY, CDR2 SVGAGI. The CDR3 length is 14 residues. The CDR3 reads CASRLDRSNQPQHF. DNA of the CDR3: TGTGCCAGCAGACTGGACAGGAGCAATCAGCCCCAGCATTTT.

The CDR3 sequence: CASSPGGGNTEAFF. CDR3 DNA: TGTGCCAGCTCACCAGGAGGCGGGAACACTGAAGCTTTCTTT. V and J are TRBV18 and TRBJ1-1; unclear D gene. The CDR3 length is 14 residues. The germline V gene encodes CDR1 KGHSH and CDR2 LQKENI. The V gene lost 2 bases and the J gene lost 1 base, with 8 bases spanning the gap.

The chain has TRBV27 and TRBJ1-6; D is ambiguous. Germline CDR1 is MNHEY and CDR2 is SMNVEV (reference sequence). Trimming left V 5 bases short and J 7 bases short, with 12 bases between. This CDR3 has 14 residues. The CDR3 sequence: CASSLGLNNSPLHF. Written as DNA, the CDR3 is TGTGCCAGCAGTCTCGGACTAAACAATTCACCCCTCCACTTT.

This clone has only one observation. V and J are TRBV11-3 and TRBJ1-3, with unresolved D. The V and J ends lost 1 base and 1 base respectively, with 5 bases between them. Germline loops: CDR1 SGHNT, CDR2 YENEEA. The CDR3 extends over 14 amino acids. In DNA form, the CDR3 reads TGTGCCAGCAGCTTAGGCGGATCTGGAAACACCATATATTTT. It yields the protein CASSLGGSGNTIYF.

The chain carries TRBV11-3 and TRBJ2-1; D possibly corresponds to TRBD2 (7 bases). CDR3 length: 19 residues. Germline lookup yields CDR1 SGHNT and CDR2 YENEEA. V was trimmed by 5 bases and J by 0 bases, leaving 23 bases between them. The CDR3 nucleotides are TGTGCCAGCAGCCCCGGGGTAGGGCGGGGGCGTCGCTCCTACAATGAGCAGTTCTTC. Encoded protein: CASSPGVGRGRRSYNEQFF.

This chain uses TRBV19 with TRBJ2-2; D is possibly TRBD1 (5 bases). The CDR3 consists of 14 residues. The V end was cut by 6 bases, the J end by 6 bases, with 14 bases between. Germline values: CDR1 LNHDA, CDR2 SQIVND (reference sequence). The CDR3 protein is CASSQMPGPGELFF. In DNA form, the CDR3 reads TGTGCCAGTAGCCAAATGCCAGGGCCCGGGGAGCTGTTTTTT. Based on the CDR3 plus reference TRBV19 and TRBJ2-2, the full variable domain is DGGITQSPKYLFRKEGQNVTLSCEQNLNHDAMYWYRQDPGQGLRLIYYSQIVNDFQKGDIAEGYSVSREKKESFPLTVTSAQKNPTAFYLCASSQMPGPGELFFGEGSRLTVL.

The rearrangement links TRBV19 to TRBJ2-2; D is ambiguous. Germline CDR1 LNHDA, CDR2 SQIVND (reference sequence). The CDR3 extends over 14 amino acids. Between the trimmed V and J ends, which lost 4 bases and 7 bases, there was a span of 13 bases. The CDR3 region has the DNA TGTGCCAGTAGTACCGACGGGTTGGTCGGGGAGCTGTTTTTT. It codes for CASSTDGLVGELFF.

This clone was seen more than once but under ten times. V gene TRBV7-9 combines with J gene TRBJ1-1; unclear D gene. Trimming removed 6 bases from V and 0 bases from J, with 20 bases in between. From germline, CDR1 is SEHNR and CDR2 FQNEAQ (reference sequence). The CDR3 runs to 17 residues. The CDR3 spells CASSPDGRVYLNTEAFF. As DNA, the CDR3 is TGTGCCAGCAGTCCGGACGGGAGGGTTTACTTGAACACTGAAGCTTTCTTT.

This clone occurred once. The chain couples TRBV30 to TRBJ2-2; 10 bases line up with TRBD1. Germline loops: CDR1 GTSNPN, CDR2 SVGIG (reference sequence). The CDR3 contains 16 residues. Trimming took 5 bases from V and 4 from J; bases not matched to a gene: 10. CDR3 nucleotides: TGTGCCTGGGGGGATAGATGGGACAGGGGCACCGGGGAGCTGTTTTTT. As protein: CAWGDRWDRGTGELFF.

The V and J genes are TRBV4-1 and TRBJ2-1; D is undetermined. The CDR3 has 16 residues. CDR1 is MGHRA and CDR2 is YSYEKL in the germline V gene. The V gene lost 2 bases and the J gene lost 1 base, with 12 bases spanning the gap. In nucleotides, the CDR3 is TGCGCCAGCAGCCAAAGCCCTATTCCTTCCTACAATGAGCAGTTCTTC. This encodes CASSQSPIPSYNEQFF.